Included here is one TCR beta chain sequence, with context. The clone's antigen remains unknown. The sample holds no much larger clone one base away, and base qualities are not on file. The data are from a study of blood T cell repertoires in COVID-19 (dated by TCRdb to 2020 to 2021). A note on the overall study: Samples covering the acute and convalescent phases of COVID-19 were provided by collaborators in the United States, Italy and Spain. The material from the prospective study consisted of cDNA or gDNA derived from T cells, B-cell-depleted T cells, or PBMCs. Subjects who had been exposed to COVID-19, were actively infected with it, or had recovered from it provided the deeply sampled blood TCRbeta repertoires that made up the dataset. The repertoires were released in a freely available public database meant as a resource for research on the immune response to SARS-CoV-2. The samples were drawn from the first 160 participants of the ongoing ImmuneRACE study and from 1,254 subjects provided by 6 global collaborators. Nearly every sample came with metadata listing a de-identified subject ID, COVID-19 status, age in years and sex. HLA class I and class II types, where available, came from metadata supplied by the sample provider rather than from assay-based typing.

TCRbeta CDR3 regions were amplified from genomic DNA by means of the immunoSEQ Assay, a bias-controlled multiplex PCR. Per the authors' processing: Within the assay, amplification of reference gene primers was used to estimate how many nucleated cells each sample contained. To quantify the absolute abundance of each unique TCRbeta CDR3 rearrangement, sequence reads were collapsed and filtered. For each sample, productive Simpson clonality was calculated as the square root of Simpson's diversity index across productive rearrangements. The table was pulled from immuneACCESS by TCRdb, which kept in-frame rearrangements only. Such tables lose some clones; where checked, under half of the loss comes from unresolved V genes, and the rest has no known cause. V, J and clone size derive from that table, while D and trimming were established from the DNA sequence. The sample has tens of thousands of clones on record, 85% to 90% of them singletons. The ten largest make up more than 0.9% of the sample.

Collaborating institutions collected whole blood in K2EDTA tubes following their own protocols. Collaborator samples were shipped for TCRbeta analysis as frozen whole blood, isolated PBMCs, or DNA extracted from either sample type. The investigation overall reported the following: Clinical and demographic metadata were provided uncurated, with the amount varying by source and participant.

CDR3 length: 16 amino acids, cysteine to phenylalanine. CDR3 DNA is the only sequence kept; it has 48 bases, read in frame from the first base. V is cut by 4 bases and J by 1 base, and the space between the germline ends is 16 bases. CDR1 and CDR2, looked up from the germline V gene, are SNHLY and FYNNEI. The clonotype comes from a man in his sixties or seventies with acute or convalescent COVID-19. The rearranged chain carries TRBV2 and TRBJ2-5; TRBD2 is a possible D gene, resting on 6 matching bases. The sequenced material came from peripheral blood. In nucleotide form, the sequence is TGTGCCAGCAGTGCGGGGACTGGAGGGATCCAAGAGACCCAGTACTTC. Protein translation: CASSAGTGGIQETQYF.